Following are 17 T cell receptor beta chains from one sample sequenced in a study of T cell responses to AZD1222 COVID-19 vaccine. Repertoires were generated with immunoSEQ multiplex PCR, while TCRdb's copy carries only in-frame clones and drops some. The data contain some 85,000 clones, approximately 91% of them singletons. The sample in question was peripheral blood, obtained on day 0 of AZD1222 vaccination. The receptors come from an adult in good health.

The genes are TRBV4-1 and TRBJ2-7; perhaps D is TRBD1 or TRBD2 (5 bases each). This CDR3 is built from 12 residues. V lost 1 base, J lost 6 bases, and 7 bases lay in between. CDR1 MGHRA and CDR2 YSYEKL come from the germline V gene. CDR3 residues: CASSQGGTEQYF. CDR3 DNA: TGCGCCAGCAGCCAAGGAGGGACCGAGCAGTACTTC.

The V and J genes are TRBV18 and TRBJ1-2, with D possibly matching TRBD1 (6 bases). The CDR3 length is 15 residues. Per germline, CDR1 KGHSH and CDR2 LQKENI. V dropped 3 bases and J dropped 4 bases, with 15 bases sitting between them. The CDR3 bases are TGTGCCAGCTCACCCCCTTTTGGGGGCGTCTATGGCTACACCTTC. It translates to CASSPPFGGVYGYTF.

This rearrangement joins TRBV29-1 to TRBJ1-5; 8 bases map to TRBD1. V trimming: 7 bases; J trimming: 4 bases; junction bases outside the gene matches: 6. Germline V CDR1 and CDR2: SQVTM, ANQGSEA. The length of the CDR3 is 13 residues. CDR3: CSASGQANQPQHF. CDR3 DNA: TGCAGCGCCTCGGGACAGGCGAATCAGCCCCAGCATTTT.

The rearrangement uses TRBV3-1 (or the pseudogene TRBV3-2) and TRBJ1-4; possibly TRBD1 for D (5 bases). The germline V gene has CDR1 LGHDT and CDR2 YNNKEL (reference sequence). V was cut by 0 bases and J by 7 bases, with 21 bases left in between. This CDR3 region has 18 residues. Written as DNA, the CDR3 is TGTGCCAGCAGCCAAGATCGTGGAACTACTATTAGGGGTGAAAAACTGTTTTTT. The encoded protein is CASSQDRGTTIRGEKLFF.

V usage is TRBV9 and J usage is TRBJ1-4, with a tentative D call TRBD1 (5 bases). Trimming took off 6 bases at V and 7 bases at J, with 13 bases between the two ends. The CDR3 extends over 13 amino acids. The germline V gene has CDR1 SGDLS and CDR2 YYNGEE. The CDR3 DNA reads TGTGCCAGCACCTCGGATAGGGGTGAAAAACTGTTTTTT. It encodes CASTSDRGEKLFF. The entire variable domain, with the rest obtained from reference TRBV9 and TRBJ1-4, is as follows: DSGVTQTPKHLITATGQRVTLRCSPRSGDLSVYWYQQSLDQGLQFLIQYYNGEERAKGNILERFSAQQFPDLHSELNLSSLELGDSALYFCASTSDRGEKLFFGSGTQLSVL.

The genes are TRBV10-3 and TRBJ2-1; 7 bases match TRBD1. Losses at the gene ends were 4 bases for V and 4 bases for J; bases not matched to a gene: 4. Germline V gene sequence: CDR1 ENHRY, CDR2 SYGVKD. The CDR3 is 14 amino acids. In DNA form, the CDR3 reads TGTGCCATCAGTGGGAGGACAGGATACAATGAGCAGTTCTTC. Amino acids: CAISGRTGYNEQFF.

V is TRBV6-5 and J is TRBJ1-2; 8 positions match TRBD1. The CDR3 contains 14 residues. V shed 4 bases, J shed 8 bases, and the junction held 9 bases outside the gene matches. Germline V lookup: CDR1 MNHEY, CDR2 SVGAGI. CDR3 in DNA: TGTGCCAGCAGTTTCCAGGGGGCGAGGGTGGGCTACACCTTC. Protein product: CASSFQGARVGYTF.

This clone came up a few times. The V gene is TRBV9, the J gene TRBJ2-7, with 10 bases that match TRBD2. The CDR3 consists of 16 residues. Per the germline V gene, CDR1 is SGDLS and CDR2 is YYNGEE. With 0 bases clipped from V and 3 bases from J, the junction kept 6 bases outside the gene matches. The CDR3 reads CASSVGASGSSYEQYF. The CDR3 DNA reads as TGTGCCAGCAGCGTAGGGGCTAGCGGGAGTAGCTACGAGCAGTACTTC. Looking up the rest from reference TRBV9 and TRBJ2-7 gives the full variable domain: DSGVTQTPKHLITATGQRVTLRCSPRSGDLSVYWYQQSLDQGLQFLIQYYNGEERAKGNILERFSAQQFPDLHSELNLSSLELGDSALYFCASSVGASGSSYEQYFGPGTRLTVT.

V and J are TRBV6-1 and TRBJ1-1; D is possibly TRBD1 (5 bases). Germline-derived CDR1 and CDR2 are MNHNS and SASEGT. V was cut by 3 bases and J by 4 bases, with 15 bases left in between. The CDR3 contains 15 residues. CDR3 loop: CASSDLWGWVTEAFF. The CDR3 DNA sequence: TGTGCCAGCAGTGACCTATGGGGCTGGGTCACTGAAGCTTTCTTT.

Comment on this clone: Compared with germline, one end of the junction differs, possibly owing to a read error. The CDR3 is CGTSRDPPGGGTPGTDTQYF. CDR3 sequence (DNA): TGTGGCACCAGCAGAGATCCCCCTGGGGGGGGAACGCCGGGCACAGATACGCAGTATTTT. This sequence joins TRBV15 and TRBJ2-3; 7 nucleotides agree with TRBD2. Germline CDR1 and CDR2: LNHNV and YYDKDF (reference sequence). CDR3 length: 20 amino acids. Full variable domain (remainder filled in from reference TRBV15 and TRBJ2-3): DAMVIQNPRYQVTQFGKPVTLSCSQTLNHNVMYWYQQKSSQAPKLLFHYYDKDFNNEADTPDNFQSRRPNTSFCFLDIRSPGLGDTAMYLCGTSRDPPGGGTPGTDTQYFGPGTRLTVL.

The genes are TRBV30 and TRBJ2-5; D is possibly TRBD1 or TRBD2 (6 bases each). CDR1 GTSNPN and CDR2 SVGIG come from the germline V gene (reference sequence). The ends were cut back, 3 bases at V and 5 bases at J, with 10 bases in the middle. CDR3 size: 12 residues. In nucleotides, the CDR3 is TGTGCCTGGAGGCGAGGGGGGGAGACCCAGTACTTC. This sequence encodes CAWRRGGETQYF.

The rearrangement joins TRBV18 to TRBJ2-3; 11 nucleotides line up with TRBD2. Unmatched junction bases numbered 2, after V lost 2 bases and J lost 4 bases. This CDR3 comprises 15 residues. Per the germline V gene, CDR1 is KGHSH and CDR2 is LQKENI. The CDR3 sequence: CASSPGTSGSDTQYF. The CDR3 DNA sequence: TGTGCCAGCTCACCAGGGACTAGCGGATCAGATACGCAGTATTTT. Looking up the rest from reference TRBV18 and TRBJ2-3 gives the full variable domain: NAGVMQNPRHLVRRRGQEARLRCSPMKGHSHVYWYRQLPEEGLKFMVYLQKENIIDESGMPKERFSAEFPKEGPSILRIQQVVRGDSAAYFCASSPGTSGSDTQYFGPGTRLTVL.

The chain uses TRBV7-6 and TRBJ2-1, with 13 bases that match TRBD2. CDR1 is SGHVS and CDR2 is FNYEAQ in the germline V gene. CDR3 length: 18 amino acids. V gave up 1 base and J gave up 10 bases; unmatched junction bases: 13. Written as DNA, the CDR3 is TGTGCCAGCAGCTTAGTTCCCTCGACTAGCGGGAGGCGGGGGGAGCAGTTCTTC. Translated, it gives CASSLVPSTSGRRGEQFF.

This chain uses TRBV2 with TRBJ1-5; 8 bases are a match to TRBD1. V was pared by 4 bases and J by 8 bases, with 7 bases of the junction left unmatched. Germline V CDR1 and CDR2: SNHLY, FYNNEI. The CDR3 consists of 14 residues. The CDR3 DNA follows: TGTGCCAGCAGTGCGCAGGGGGCCGGAGAGCCCCAGCATTTT. It codes for CASSAQGAGEPQHF.

This clone came up a few times. In the same sample, other DNA sequences code for this CDR3. The V call is TRBV14, the J call TRBJ2-7, with D unresolved. Germline V lookup: CDR1 SGHDN, CDR2 FVKESK. Trimming shortened V by 4 bases and J by 0 bases, and 10 bases separated the two germline ends. This CDR3 has 14 residues. The CDR3 DNA is TGTGCCAGCAGCCCCCGCGTAGGCTCCTACGAGCAGTACTTC. Translation gives CASSPRVGSYEQYF.

A single count supports this clone. The V and J genes are TRBV10-3 and TRBJ2-7, with D unclear. V was cut by 5 bases and J by 4 bases, with 18 bases left in between. Per germline, CDR1 ENHRY and CDR2 SYGVKD. This CDR3 contains 15 residues. In nucleotides, the CDR3 is TGTGCCATCAGTCTCTCGGCCCAAATCTCTTACGAGCAGTACTTC. Translated, it gives CAISLSAQISYEQYF.

The rearrangement joins TRBV24-1 to TRBJ2-6; D is unclear. The ends were cut back, 3 bases at V and 4 bases at J, with 6 bases in the middle. This CDR3 is 14 amino acids long. Looked up from germline, CDR1 is KGHDR and CDR2 is SFDVKD. The CDR3 DNA reads as TGTGCCACCAGTGATGGACCCGGGGCCAACGTCCTGACTTTC. Encoded protein: CATSDGPGANVLTF.